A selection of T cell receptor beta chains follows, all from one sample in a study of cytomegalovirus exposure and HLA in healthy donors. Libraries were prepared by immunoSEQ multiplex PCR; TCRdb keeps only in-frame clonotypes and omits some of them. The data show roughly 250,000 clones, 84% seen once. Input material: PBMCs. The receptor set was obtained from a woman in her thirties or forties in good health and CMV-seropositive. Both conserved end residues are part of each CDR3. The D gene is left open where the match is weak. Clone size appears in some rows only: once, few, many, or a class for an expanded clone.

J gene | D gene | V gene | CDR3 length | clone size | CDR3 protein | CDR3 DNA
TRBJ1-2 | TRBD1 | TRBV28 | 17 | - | CASRSYGGTGGHYGYTF | TGTGCCAGCAGAAGCTACGGGGGGACAGGGGGGCACTATGGCTACACCTTC
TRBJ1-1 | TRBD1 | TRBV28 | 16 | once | CASSFLGQGLNTEAFF | TGTGCCAGCAGTTTTCTGGGACAGGGCTTGAACACTGAAGCTTTCTTT
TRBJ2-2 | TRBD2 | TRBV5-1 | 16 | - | CASSWIAGGNTGELFF | TGCGCCAGCAGCTGGATAGCGGGAGGGAACACCGGGGAGCTGTTTTTT
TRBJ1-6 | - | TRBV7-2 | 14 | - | CASSLGGDATPLHF | TGTGCCAGCAGCTTAGGGGGGGACGCGACACCCCTCCACTTT
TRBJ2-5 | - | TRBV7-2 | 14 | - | CASSLGGNKETQYF | TGTGCCAGCAGCTTAGGCGGGAATAAGGAGACCCAGTACTTC
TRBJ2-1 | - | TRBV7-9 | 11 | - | CASSLLNEQFF | TGTGCCAGCAGTCTCCTCAATGAGCAGTTCTTC
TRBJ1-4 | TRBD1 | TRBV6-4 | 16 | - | CASSPGQGEANEKLFF | TGTGCCAGCAGCCCCGGACAGGGGGAGGCTAATGAAAAACTGTTTTTT
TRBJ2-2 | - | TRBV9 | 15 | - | CASSPLQGITGELFF | TGTGCCAGCAGCCCTCTGCAGGGGATAACCGGGGAGCTGTTTTTT
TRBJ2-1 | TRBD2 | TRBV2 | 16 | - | CASSVEGGTSANEQFF | TGTGCCAGCAGTGTCGAGGGGGGGACTAGCGCCAATGAGCAGTTCTTC
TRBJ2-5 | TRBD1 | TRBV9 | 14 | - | CASSAGQSQETQYF | TGTGCCAGCAGCGCGGGACAGAGCCAAGAGACCCAGTACTTC
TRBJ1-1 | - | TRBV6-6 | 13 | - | CASSYGQATEAFF | TGTGCCAGCAGTTACGGGCAGGCCACGGAAGCTTTCTTT
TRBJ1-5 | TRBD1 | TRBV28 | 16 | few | CASSFRTGRGYQPQHF | TGTGCCAGCAGTTTCCGGACAGGTCGGGGGTACCAGCCCCAGCATTTT
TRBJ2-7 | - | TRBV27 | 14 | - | CASSFKGGPYEQYF | TGTGCCAGCAGTTTTAAAGGGGGTCCCTACGAGCAGTACTTC
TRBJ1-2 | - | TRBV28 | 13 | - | CASSFQGATSYTF | TGTGCCAGCAGTTTTCAAGGGGCAACTAGCTACACCTTC
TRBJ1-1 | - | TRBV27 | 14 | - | CASSRVGGWTEAFF | TGTGCCAGCAGTCGGGTTGGAGGTTGGACTGAAGCTTTCTTT
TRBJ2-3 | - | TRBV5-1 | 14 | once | CASARQEAGDTQYF | TGCGCCAGCGCCAGACAGGAGGCTGGAGATACGCAGTATTTT
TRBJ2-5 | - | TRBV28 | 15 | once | CASSLQLGQKETQYF | TGTGCCAGCAGTCTACAACTAGGACAGAAAGAGACCCAGTACTTC
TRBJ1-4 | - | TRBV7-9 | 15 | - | CASSLASGTNEKLFF | TGTGCCAGCAGCTTAGCGAGCGGAACTAATGAAAAACTGTTTTTT
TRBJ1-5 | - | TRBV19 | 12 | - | CASSIGGQPQHF | TGTGCCAGTAGTATCGGCGGTCAGCCCCAGCATTTT
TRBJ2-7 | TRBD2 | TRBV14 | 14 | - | CASSRTSGVYEQYF | TGTGCCAGCAGCCGGACTAGTGGGGTCTACGAGCAGTACTTC
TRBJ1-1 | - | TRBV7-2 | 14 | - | CASSTQTGNTEAFF | TGTGCCAGCAGCACTCAGACAGGGAACACTGAAGCTTTCTTT
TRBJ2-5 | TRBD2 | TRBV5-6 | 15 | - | CASSWLTSRQETQYF | TGTGCCAGCAGCTGGCTGACTAGCCGGCAAGAGACCCAGTACTTC
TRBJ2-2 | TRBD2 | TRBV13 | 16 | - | CASAGGGKSNTGELFF | TGTGCCAGCGCCGGGGGGGGTAAATCGAACACCGGGGAGCTGTTTTTT
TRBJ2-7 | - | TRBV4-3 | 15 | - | CASSQDRAVSYEQYF | TGCGCCAGCAGCCAAGATAGAGCCGTCTCCTACGAGCAGTACTTC
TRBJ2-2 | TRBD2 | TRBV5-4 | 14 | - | CASSLALAGGELFF | TGTGCCAGCAGCTTGGCCCTAGCGGGCGGGGAGCTGTTTTTT
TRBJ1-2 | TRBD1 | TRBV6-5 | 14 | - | CASSYSTGLYGYTF | TGTGCCAGCAGTTACTCGACAGGGTTATATGGCTACACCTTC
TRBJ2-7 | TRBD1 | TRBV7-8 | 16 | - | CASSLVVGTGGDEQYF | TGTGCCAGCAGCTTAGTAGTGGGGACAGGGGGTGACGAGCAGTACTTC
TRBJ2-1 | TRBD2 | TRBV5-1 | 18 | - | CASSLDLAGGPPYNEQFF | TGCGCCAGCAGCCTGGATTTAGCGGGAGGGCCTCCCTACAATGAGCAGTTCTTC
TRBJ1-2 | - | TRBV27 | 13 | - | CASSSETSSGYTF | TGTGCCAGCAGTTCCGAAACCTCTAGTGGCTACACCTTC
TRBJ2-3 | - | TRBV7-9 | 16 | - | CASSPPGGHSTDTQYF | TGTGCCAGCAGCCCCCCTGGCGGACATAGCACAGATACGCAGTATTTT
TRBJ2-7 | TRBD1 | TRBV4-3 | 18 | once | CASSRWGDSGQGYYEQYF | TGCGCCAGCAGCCGCTGGGGGGACTCGGGACAGGGCTACTACGAGCAGTACTTC
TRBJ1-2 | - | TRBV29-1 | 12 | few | CSVDGWNYGYTF | TGCAGCGTAGACGGGTGGAACTATGGCTACACCTTC
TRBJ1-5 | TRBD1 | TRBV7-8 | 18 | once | CASSELGQGAPSNQPQHF | TGTGCCAGCAGCGAGCTGGGACAGGGGGCGCCTAGCAATCAGCCCCAGCATTTT
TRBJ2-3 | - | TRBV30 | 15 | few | CAWSQPAASTDTQYF | TGTGCCTGGAGTCAACCAGCGGCAAGCACAGATACGCAGTATTTT
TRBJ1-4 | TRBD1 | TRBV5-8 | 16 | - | CASSPGTASTNEKLFF | TGTGCCAGCAGCCCTGGGACAGCCTCAACTAATGAAAAACTGTTTTTT
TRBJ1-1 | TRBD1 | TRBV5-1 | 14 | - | CASIRDRGQGEAFF | TGCGCCAGCATCCGGGACAGGGGGCAGGGTGAAGCTTTCTTT
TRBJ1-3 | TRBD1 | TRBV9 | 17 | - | CASSVDGSGTARNTIYF | TGTGCCAGCAGCGTAGATGGGAGTGGGACAGCAAGAAACACCATATATTTT
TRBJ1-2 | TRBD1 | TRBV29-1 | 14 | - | CSVEDRGPLWGYTF | TGCAGCGTTGAGGACAGGGGCCCCCTATGGGGCTACACCTTC
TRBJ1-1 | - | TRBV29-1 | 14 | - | CSVLPGGMNTEAFF | TGCAGCGTGCTCCCGGGGGGCATGAACACTGAAGCTTTCTTT
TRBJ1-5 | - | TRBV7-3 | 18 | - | CASRNWPAGDVSNQPQHF | TGTGCCAGCCGAAATTGGCCAGCCGGGGATGTGAGCAATCAGCCCCAGCATTTT
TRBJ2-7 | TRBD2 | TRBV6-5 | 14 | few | CASSRLAANYEQYF | TGTGCCAGCAGTCGACTAGCGGCCAACTACGAGCAGTACTTC
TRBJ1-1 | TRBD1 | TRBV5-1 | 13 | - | CASSFYQGAEAFF | TGCGCCAGCAGCTTTTACCAGGGGGCAGAGGCTTTCTTT
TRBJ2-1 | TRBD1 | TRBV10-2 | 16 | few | CASSDRGGQGLNEQFF | TGCGCCAGCAGTGACCGAGGGGGACAGGGGTTGAATGAGCAGTTCTTC
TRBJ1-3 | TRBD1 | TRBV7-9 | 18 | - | CASSLGAGQGYSGNTIYF | TGTGCCAGCAGCTTAGGAGCGGGACAGGGTTACTCTGGAAACACCATATATTTT
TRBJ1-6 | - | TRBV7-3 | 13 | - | CASSASLLGPLHF | TGTGCCAGCAGCGCAAGCCTACTAGGACCCCTCCACTTT
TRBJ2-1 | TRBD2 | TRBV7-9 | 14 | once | CASSGTSGYNEQFF | TGTGCCAGCAGTGGGACTAGCGGCTACAATGAGCAGTTCTTC
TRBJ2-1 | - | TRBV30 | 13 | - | CAWSALAVGEQFF | TGTGCCTGGAGTGCCCTAGCAGTAGGTGAGCAGTTCTTC
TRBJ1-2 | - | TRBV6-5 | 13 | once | CASSYRSNYGYTF | TGTGCCAGCAGTTACCGGTCAAACTATGGCTACACCTTC
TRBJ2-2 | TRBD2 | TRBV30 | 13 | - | CAWSGLGTGELFF | TGTGCCTGGAGCGGACTAGGCACCGGGGAGCTGTTTTTT
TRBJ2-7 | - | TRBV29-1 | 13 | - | CSPSAPRGEKQYF | TGCAGCCCAAGTGCCCCCAGGGGCGAAAAGCAGTACTTC
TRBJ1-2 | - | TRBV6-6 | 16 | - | CASSYSGQVGGYGYTF | TGTGCCAGCAGTTACTCTGGCCAGGTTGGAGGGTATGGCTACACCTTC
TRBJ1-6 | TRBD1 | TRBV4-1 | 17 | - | CASSQEGLTGADSPLHF | TGCGCCAGCAGCCAAGAGGGATTGACAGGGGCGGATTCACCCCTCCACTTT
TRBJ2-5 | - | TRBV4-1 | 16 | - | CASSQALVPLRETQYF | TGCGCCAGCAGCCAAGCCCTGGTCCCCCTGAGGGAGACCCAGTACTTC
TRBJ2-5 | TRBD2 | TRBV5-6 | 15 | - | CASSLVSGGRETQYF | TGTGCCAGCAGCTTGGTGTCGGGCGGGAGGGAGACCCAGTACTTC
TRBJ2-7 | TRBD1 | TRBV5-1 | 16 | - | CASSGPRQGFPYEQYF | TGCGCCAGCAGCGGCCCCAGACAGGGCTTCCCTTACGAGCAGTACTTC
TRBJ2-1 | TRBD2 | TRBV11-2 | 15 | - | CASSAGTSGSNEQFF | TGTGCCAGCAGCGCCGGGACTAGCGGGAGCAATGAGCAGTTCTTC